The T cell receptor (beta chain) under discussion was sequenced for a study of T cell responses to AZD1222 COVID-19 vaccine (dated by TCRdb to the early 2020s). For context, the study as a whole: Because spike-specific TCR depth and breadth did not differ between the two schedules, AZD1222 recipients who got a second dose at roughly 4 weeks were pooled with those who got a second dose at roughly 12 weeks. TCR sequencing covered 230 or so trial participants: 200 to 210 given two doses of AZD1222 and some 25 given two doses of MenACWY control vaccine. Trial participants were enrolled into age subgroups of 18-55, 56-69 and 70-plus years, which contained about 150, 27 and 61 TCR-sequenced participants, respectively.

The sample's time point label is to be understood as: baseline before first vaccination. The vaccinee samples were drawn from two UK trials, COV001 and COV002, one of which was a single-blind randomized controlled phase 2/3 trial testing AZD1222 (ChAdOx1 nCoV-19) in healthy adults. Trial participant PBMC samples were collected at day 0 and day 28 after the second dose for TCRbeta chain sequencing. The CDR3 regions of human TCRbeta chains were analyzed by immunosequencing. The paper's processing steps were these. TCRs in the repertoires were matched against a reference library of SARS-CoV-2-specific TCRs that had been generated with the MIRA antigen-specificity platform. Breadth was defined as the fraction of unique TCRs that were SARS-CoV-2-associated. Depth was defined as the fraction of total T cells that were SARS-CoV-2-associated. Each spike-specific TCR was assigned to its reactive spike region and to a CD4 or CD8 class using the MIRA data. Log10-transformed breadth and depth values were compared by one-way ANOVA with Sidak's multiple comparisons tests. TCRdb re-hosts the immuneACCESS table, in-frame sequences only. Its copies lack some clones; in the studies checked, an unresolved V gene accounts for under half of them, and the cause for the rest is not known. V and J calls and clone size come straight from that table; D and trimming were deduced from the DNA. This sample comprises under 120,000 clones, around 94% of them detected only once. The ten biggest clones cover roughly 2% of the sample.

From the cysteine up to the phenylalanine, the CDR3 has a length of 16 residues. Solely the CDR3 DNA is kept, with 48 bases framed from the first base. The germline V gene yields SGDLS for CDR1 and YYNGEE for CDR2. Trimming removed 4 bases from V and 0 bases from J; the gene matches leave 4 bases unexplained. This clone appeared once. The specificity of this receptor is unknown. No qualities accompany the bases; no much larger clone lies one base away. Findings and caveats that apply to the study as a whole: Conclusions about previously exposed vaccinees are limited because only six or seven AZD1222 recipients were SARS-CoV-2 seropositive at baseline. The vaccine-associated CD4 TCRs covered the entire spike protein, and the dominant responses fell in regions 160-218 and 743-854. After two AZD1222 doses, spike-specific TCR breadth and depth were significantly higher than at day 0 and than in MenACWY recipients. Because no day 14 peak-response samples were available, the repertoires could be characterized only after the peak T cell response. In the small 56-69-year group, the increase in depth fell short of significance, most likely because of low power. Most participants were white British and females outnumbered males, and the authors suggested that clonal diversity may have been underestimated. Reportedly, almost half of the unique spike-specific TCRs recognized epitopes lying outside the regions that are mutated in the B.1.351 and B.1.1.7 variants.

Here the chain combines TRBV9 and TRBJ1-3; 10 junctional bases match TRBD1. This sample comprised peripheral blood, obtained on day 0 of AZD1222 vaccination. The TCR was taken from an adult in good health. The bases read TGTGCCAGCAGCCCGGGACAGGGGTACTCTGGAAACACCATATATTTT. It translates to CASSPGQGYSGNTIYF.